This TCR beta chain appears in the sequencing data of a study of T cell changes during pregnancy in multiple sclerosis. Here immunoSEQ multiplex PCR was the method, and the copy in TCRdb shows in-frame clones only, minus some. This table has more than 45,000 clones, 93% appearing once. CDR3 length: 15 residues. V lost 2 bases and J lost 6, with 16 bases in between. Germline-derived CDR1 and CDR2 are MNHEY and SMNVEV (reference sequence). The rearrangement joins TRBV27 to TRBJ1-2, with D possibly matching TRBD1 (5 bases). This specimen was CD8+ T cells from peripheral blood mononuclear cells, taken in the second trimester of pregnancy. The source of this sequence is a female donor with multiple sclerosis, enrolled in a pregnancy study. The CDR3 coding sequence is TGTGCCAGCAGTTTACTTCCTGGGGGGACCGATGGCTACACCTTC. It specifies CASSLLPGGTDGYTF.